This entry lists 21 T cell receptor beta chains sequenced from one sample in a study of T cell clonality in common variable immunodeficiency. The table came from immunoSEQ multiplex PCR; TCRdb's copy has only in-frame clones and leaves some out. This sample carries roughly 20,000 clones, none of them present only once. Antigen specificity for these receptors is unknown. Broader study findings: Fewer deletions and N-nucleotide insertions were reportedly seen in common variable immunodeficiency TCR beta sequences.

The sequencing input was peripheral blood mononuclear cells. These receptors were collected from a human donor with common variable immunodeficiency.

Notes on this clone: Sequencing ends 3 residues short of the CDR3 end; the germline J gene provides the rest. The chain links TRBV7-2 to TRBJ2-7, with TRBD2 identical over 7 bases. Germline V CDR1 and CDR2: SGHTA, FQGNSA. CDR3 length: 14 residues. J gave up 6 bases and V 7 bases, and 12 bases lay outside the gene matches. CDR3 loop: CASKSMAGVGEQYF. CDR3 DNA, as far as it was read: TGTGCCAGCAAGTCCATGGCGGGAGTGGGCGAG. Drawing the rest from reference TRBV7-2 and TRBJ2-7, the complete variable domain is GAGVSQSPSNKVTEKGKDVELRCDPISGHTALYWYRQSLGQGLEFLIYFQGNSAPDKSGLPSDRFSAERTGGSVSTLTIQRTQQEDSAVYLCASKSMAGVGEQYFGPGTRLTVT.

This clone was seen a few times. The sequenced CDR3 bases are TGTGCCAGTAGGCTGAGACAGGGGGAGACC. Its protein is CASRLRQGET. The CDR3 in its entirety is CASRLRQGETQYF. The chain joins TRBV19 to TRBJ2-5; 8 bases match TRBD1. Read coverage stops 3 residues before the CDR3 terminus; the germline J gene supplies the remainder. V lost 6 bases, J lost 5 bases, and 5 bases stayed unmatched. The CDR3 totals 13 residues. Germline-derived CDR1 and CDR2 are LNHDA and SQIVND (reference sequence).

This clone was counted only a few times. Coverage ceases 3 residues before the CDR3 finishes, and the germline J gene fills in the end. The gene calls are TRBV18 and TRBJ2-1; 12 nucleotides line up with TRBD2. The germline V gene encodes CDR1 KGHSH and CDR2 LQKENI. This CDR3 has 18 residues. V dropped 2 bases and J dropped 8; count of bases not matched to a gene: 13. This chain's CDR3 is CASSPNTRTSGKFDEQFF. Partial CDR3 DNA: TGTGCCAGCTCACCAAATACGCGGACTAGCGGGAAATTCGATGAG.

This clone was observed a handful of times. The CDR3 loop is CASLPLGVNTEAFF. The covered CDR3 bases are TGTGCCAGTCTACCTCTGGGCGTCAACACTGAA. V usage is TRBV19 and J usage is TRBJ1-1; D unclear. The missing CDR3 end, 3 residues past where the read stops, is filled in from the germline J gene. The V end was cut by 8 bases, the J end by 2 bases, with 15 bases between. The length of the CDR3 is 14 residues. CDR1 is LNHDA, CDR2 SQIVND, per germline (reference sequence). The full variable domain, in which reference TRBV19 and TRBJ1-1 provide the parts outside the CDR3, is DGGITQSPKYLFRKEGQNVTLSCEQNLNHDAMYWYRQDPGQGLRLIYYSQIVNDFQKGDIAEGYSVSREKKESFPLTVTSAQKNPTAFYLCASLPLGVNTEAFFGQGTRLTVV.

Worth noting for this clone: The sequence runs out 3 residues before the end of the CDR3; the remainder is reconstructed from the germline J gene. The chain combines TRBV19 with TRBJ1-2, with unresolved D. The germline CDR1 and CDR2 sequences are LNHDA and SQIVND (reference sequence). The ends were cut back, 4 bases at V and 5 bases at J, with 11 bases in the middle. CDR3 length equals 13 residues. The CDR3 DNA, read in part, is TGTGCCAGTAGTAGAGTGGTCAGATATGGC. Protein product: CASSRVVRYG. The CDR3 in its entirety is CASSRVVRYGYTF.

This clone was counted many times. The sequenced fragment ends 3 residues before the CDR3 boundary, so the rest is inferred from the germline J gene. The rearrangement uses TRBV10-3 and TRBJ2-3, with unresolved D. Germline V CDR1 and CDR2: ENHRY, SYGVKD. V gave up 3 bases and J gave up 0 bases, with 4 bases separating them. CDR3 length: 13 amino acids. This CDR3 is CAISELSTDTQYF. The covered CDR3 bases are TGTGCCATCAGTGAATTAAGCACAGATACG.

This clone occurred a few times. The CDR3 extends 3 residues past the end of the read, so its final part is completed from the germline J gene. The chain employs TRBV2 and TRBJ1-2, with D uncertain. Trimming took 1 base from V and 2 from J, leaving 8 bases between them. This CDR3 contains 14 residues. Germline V lookup: CDR1 SNHLY, CDR2 FYNNEI. CDR3 region: CASSEGGQNYGYTF. The CDR3 DNA, read in part, is TGTGCCAGCAGTGAAGGTGGGCAGAACTATGGC.

This clone turned up a few times. The read gets to within 3 residues of the CDR3 end, and the germline J gene fills in the rest. The genes are TRBV19 and TRBJ2-1; 9 positions match TRBD2. Germline V CDR1 and CDR2: LNHDA, SQIVND (reference sequence). The length of the CDR3 is 14 residues. Trimming took 4 bases from V and 6 from J; bases not matched to a gene: 4. CDR3 loop: CASSTGGRANEQFF. The DNA read from the CDR3 is TGTGCCAGTAGTACGGGCGGGAGGGCCAATGAG.

This clone was seen a few times. The read falls 3 residues short of the CDR3 end, and the missing part is taken from the germline J gene. The chain recombines TRBV19 with TRBJ1-4, with 8 bases matching TRBD1. V gave up 6 bases and J gave up 7 bases; unmatched junction bases: 10. Germline loops: CDR1 LNHDA, CDR2 SQIVND (reference sequence). CDR3 length: 15 amino acids. CDR3 bases read: TGTGCCAGTAGCTCCAGACAGGGGCCCGGTGAAAAA. Translated: CASSSRQGPGEK. The whole CDR3 sequence is CASSSRQGPGEKLFF.

This clone has more than one count but fewer than ten. The missing CDR3 end, 3 residues past where the read stops, is filled in from the germline J gene. The chain joins TRBV19 to TRBJ1-4, with D possibly matching TRBD1 (6 bases). Trimming shortened V by 2 bases and J by 8 bases, and 15 bases separated the two germline ends. The CDR3 runs to 15 residues. Germline V gives CDR1 LNHDA, CDR2 SQIVND (reference sequence). CDR3 amino acids: CASSIPTGLNEKLFF. CDR3 DNA, as far as it was read: TGTGCCAGTAGTATACCCACAGGGCTGAACGAAAAA.

As regards this clone: Coverage ceases 3 residues before the CDR3 finishes, and the germline J gene fills in the end. The chain carries TRBV7-9 and TRBJ2-1; 13 bases match TRBD2. This CDR3 spans 15 amino acids. The V segment lost 6 bases and the J segment 6 bases; nucleotides outside the gene matches: 5. Germline V gene lookup returns CDR1 SEHNR and CDR2 FQNEAQ (reference sequence). CDR3 in amino acids: CASSLGLAGVNEQFF. CDR3 DNA (partial): TGTGCCAGCAGTCTAGGACTAGCGGGAGTCAATGAG.

This clone was counted only a few times. The DNA ends 3 residues before the CDR3 does, and the rest of the CDR3 is filled in from the germline J gene. This chain joins TRBV18 and TRBJ2-1; D perhaps matches TRBD1 (6 bases). V was clipped by 5 bases and J by 0 bases, with 11 bases between them. This CDR3 has 15 residues. The V gene's germline CDR1 is KGHSH and CDR2 LQKENI. CDR3 protein: CASSFQGSSYNEQFF. Partial CDR3 DNA: TGTGCCAGCTCATTTCAGGGGAGCTCCTACAATGAG. Full variable domain (rest looked up from reference TRBV18 and TRBJ2-1): NAGVMQNPRHLVRRRGQEARLRCSPMKGHSHVYWYRQLPEEGLKFMVYLQKENIIDESGMPKERFSAEFPKEGPSILRIQQVVRGDSAAYFCASSFQGSSYNEQFFGPGTRLTVL.

This clone was recorded at least ten times. The CDR3 end lies 3 residues beyond the end of the read and is filled in from the germline J gene. The rearrangement joins TRBV19 to TRBJ2-2; 8 bases are shared with TRBD2. The germline CDR1 and CDR2 sequences are LNHDA and SQIVND (reference sequence). CDR3 size: 16 residues. J lost 5 bases, V lost 0 bases, and 5 bases had no gene match. The CDR3 DNA, read in part, is TGTGCCAGTAGTATAGACCGCGGGGGGCGGACCGGGGAG. This translates into CASSIDRGGRTGE. From start to end, the CDR3 is CASSIDRGGRTGELFF.

This clone was found a few times. The sequenced fragment ends 3 residues before the CDR3 boundary, so the rest is inferred from the germline J gene. The rearrangement joins TRBV18 to TRBJ1-2, with 9 bases identical to TRBD1. The CDR3 consists of 15 residues. Germline CDR1 and CDR2: KGHSH and LQKENI. The V segment lost 3 bases and the J segment 7 bases; nucleotides outside the gene matches: 9. The sequenced part of the CDR3 DNA is TGTGCCAGCTCACCCGGCCGGGACAGGGTAGGTGGC. Translating gives CASSPGRDRVGG. The CDR3 as a whole reads CASSPGRDRVGGYTF.

This chain's CDR3 is CASSLGAGYAAFF. CDR3 DNA (partial): TGTGCCAGCAGCTTAGGGGCAGGGTATGCA. The J gene is TRBJ1-1, the V gene TRBV7-9; a possible D gene is TRBD1 (5 bases). The CDR3 is cut off 3 residues early in the read; its end comes from the germline J gene. CDR3 length equals 13 residues. Germline assignment: CDR1 SEHNR and CDR2 FQNEAQ (reference sequence).

In this sample, this clone turned up a few times. Germline and junction disagree at one end, which may indicate a read error. The CDR3 end is not reached by the read, which stops 3 residues before it; the germline J gene fills it in. The chain joins TRBV7-7 to TRBJ2-1; TRBD2 matches 7 bases. Germline V gives CDR1 SSHAT, CDR2 FNYEAQ (reference sequence). The CDR3 has 17 amino acids. The covered CDR3 bases are TGTGCTAGCAGCTTAGGGGAGGGAGGGGTTACGCGCAATGAG. Its protein is CASSLGEGGVTRNE. The complete CDR3 protein is CASSLGEGGVTRNEQFF.

As regards this clone: The CDR3 goes on 3 residues after the read ends, and that part is filled in from the germline J gene. V is TRBV18 and J is TRBJ1-3, with 7 bases lining up with TRBD1. The CDR3 covers 15 residues. Germline V lookup: CDR1 KGHSH, CDR2 LQKENI. The CDR3 spells CASSPPAGGFWTIYF. The CDR3 bases that were read are TGTGCCAGCTCACCACCTGCAGGGGGATTTTGGACC.

A few counts support this clone. The read terminates 3 residues before the CDR3 end, so the remaining end is supplied by the germline J gene. The chain is built from TRBV13 and TRBJ1-1; TRBD1 might be the D (6 bases). Trimming pared 5 bases from V and 6 bases from J, leaving 10 bases between. Per germline, CDR1 PRHDT and CDR2 FYEKMQ (reference sequence). The CDR3 runs to 12 residues. The DNA read from the CDR3 is TGTGCCAGCAGCCTACAGGGTCCTGAA. Encoded protein: CASSLQGPE. The entire CDR3 protein is CASSLQGPEAFF.

This clone was seen a handful of times. Read coverage stops 3 residues before the CDR3 terminus; the germline J gene supplies the remainder. The rearrangement joins TRBV7-2 to TRBJ2-5; D gene unclear. Trimming stripped 5 bases from V and 2 bases from J, with 9 bases between. This CDR3 contains 13 residues. CDR1 is SGHTA and CDR2 is FQGNSA in the germline V gene. The CDR3 region is CASSPARQETQYF. The CDR3 DNA, read in part, is TGTGCCAGCAGCCCCGCCAGGCAAGAGACC.

Points on this clone: Read data end 3 residues before the CDR3 end; the end is taken from the germline J gene. V is TRBV7-9 and J is TRBJ2-3, with TRBD2 as a possible D gene (5 bases). This CDR3 region has 15 residues. The V end was cut by 4 bases, the J end by 5 bases, with 16 bases between. In germline, CDR1 is SEHNR, CDR2 FQNEAQ (reference sequence). The chain's CDR3 is CASSSLSGIVDTQYF. The part of the CDR3 DNA that was read is TGTGCCAGCAGCTCCCTGTCGGGGATAGTAGATACG.

This clone occurred many times. Sequencing ends 3 residues short of the CDR3 end; the germline J gene provides the rest. This chain uses TRBV19 with TRBJ2-7, with TRBD1 as a possible D gene (6 bases). Germline CDR1 and CDR2: LNHDA and SQIVND (reference sequence). The CDR3 contains 12 residues. The ends were cut back, 3 bases at V and 3 bases at J, with 6 bases in the middle. CDR3 DNA (partial): TGTGCCAGTAGTATGGACAGCTACGAG. This gives the protein CASSMDSYE. The CDR3 in full is CASSMDSYEQYF.